This T cell receptor beta chain was sequenced during a study of cytomegalovirus exposure and HLA in healthy donors. Overall study findings and caveats: Indistinguishable V segments such as TRBV6-2 and TRBV6-3 were excluded. Some highly shared sequence variants likely arose as a pipeline artifact. Only CMV serostatus was available as immune exposure information. In a later analysis, across HLA loci, associated TCR counts were highest for DRB1, lowest for HLA-C.

Looked up from germline, CDR1 is ENHRY and CDR2 is SYGVKD. This CDR3 region has 14 residues. Trimming took off 8 bases at V and 5 bases at J, with 16 bases between the two ends. The PCR used 60 Vbeta and 13 Jbeta primers. Repertoires were generated with immunoSEQ multiplex PCR, while TCRdb's copy carries only in-frame clones and drops some. Seen here are about 240,000 clones, roughly 78% observed once, and the top ten hold 0.4% to 0.6%. In the case of this clone: Antigen unknown.

V gene TRBV10-3 combines with J gene TRBJ1-3; possible D gene TRBD1, 5 bases. The origin of this receptor is a boy younger than 18 in good health and CMV-seronegative. The sequencing sample was made of PBMCs. CDR3 sequence (DNA): TGTGCCATCCCCCCTCTGGGGGGGAGAAACACCATATATTTT. This encodes CAIPPLGGRNTIYF.